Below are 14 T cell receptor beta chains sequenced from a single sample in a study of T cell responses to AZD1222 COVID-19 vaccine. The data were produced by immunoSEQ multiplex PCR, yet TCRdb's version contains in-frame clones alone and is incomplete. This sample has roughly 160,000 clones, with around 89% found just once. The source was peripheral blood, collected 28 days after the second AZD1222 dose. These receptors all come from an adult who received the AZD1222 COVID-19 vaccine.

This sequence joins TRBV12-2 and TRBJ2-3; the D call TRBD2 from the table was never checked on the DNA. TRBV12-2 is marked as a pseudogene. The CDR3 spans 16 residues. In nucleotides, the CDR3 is TGTGCAAGTCGCTTACCTGGACTACTAGATCGAAATACGCAGTATTTT. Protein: CASRLPGLLDRNTQYF.

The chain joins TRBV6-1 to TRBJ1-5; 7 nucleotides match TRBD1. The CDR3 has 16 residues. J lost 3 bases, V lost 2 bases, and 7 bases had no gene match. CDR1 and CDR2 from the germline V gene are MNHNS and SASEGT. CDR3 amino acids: CASSELRQGHNQPQHF. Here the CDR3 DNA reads TGTGCCAGCAGTGAACTTCGACAGGGCCACAATCAGCCCCAGCATTTT.

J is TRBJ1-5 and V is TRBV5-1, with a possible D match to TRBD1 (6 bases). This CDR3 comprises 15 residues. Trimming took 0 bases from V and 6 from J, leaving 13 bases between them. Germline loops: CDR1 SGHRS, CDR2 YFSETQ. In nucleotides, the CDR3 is TGCGCCAGCAGCTTGGCCGCGGGGGCCGGTCAGCCCCAGCATTTT. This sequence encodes CASSLAAGAGQPQHF.

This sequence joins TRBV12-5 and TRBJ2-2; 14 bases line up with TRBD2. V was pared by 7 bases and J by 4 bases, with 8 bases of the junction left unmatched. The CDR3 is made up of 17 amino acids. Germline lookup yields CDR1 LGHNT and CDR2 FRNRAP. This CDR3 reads CASAPTSGGVSTGELFF. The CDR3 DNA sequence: TGTGCTAGTGCCCCGACTAGCGGGGGGGTGAGCACCGGGGAGCTGTTTTTT.

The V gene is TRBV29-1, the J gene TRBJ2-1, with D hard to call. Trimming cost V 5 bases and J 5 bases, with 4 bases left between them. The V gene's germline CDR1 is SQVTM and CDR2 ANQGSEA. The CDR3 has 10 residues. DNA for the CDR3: TGCAGCGTTTCCGACAATGAGCAGTTCTTC. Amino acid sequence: CSVSDNEQFF.

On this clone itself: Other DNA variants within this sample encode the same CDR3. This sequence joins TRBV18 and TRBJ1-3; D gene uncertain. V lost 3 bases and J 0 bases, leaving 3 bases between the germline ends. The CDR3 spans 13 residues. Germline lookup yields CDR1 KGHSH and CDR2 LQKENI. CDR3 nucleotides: TGTGCCAGCTCACCTAGCTCTGGAAACACCATATATTTT. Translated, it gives CASSPSSGNTIYF.

The CDR3 DNA sequence: TGCGCCAGCAGCCCGGGTGTGGTAAAATCGGGGCTCAATCAGCCCCAGCATTTT. This translates into CASSPGVVKSGLNQPQHF. This chain uses TRBV4-3 with TRBJ1-5; D is possibly TRBD1 (5 bases). In germline, CDR1 is LGHNA, CDR2 YSLEER. The CDR3 spans 18 residues. Trimming removed 4 bases at V and 3 bases at J, with 22 bases between.

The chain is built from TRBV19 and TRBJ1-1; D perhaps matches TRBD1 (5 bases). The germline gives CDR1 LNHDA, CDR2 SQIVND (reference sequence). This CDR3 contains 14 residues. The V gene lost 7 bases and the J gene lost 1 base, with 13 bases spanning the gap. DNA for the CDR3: TGTGCCAGTAAGGGGTATATCGGGAACACTGAAGCTTTCTTT. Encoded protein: CASKGYIGNTEAFF.

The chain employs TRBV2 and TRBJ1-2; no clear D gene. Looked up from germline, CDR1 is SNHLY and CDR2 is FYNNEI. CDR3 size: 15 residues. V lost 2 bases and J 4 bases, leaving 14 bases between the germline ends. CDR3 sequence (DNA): TGTGCCAGCAGTGAATTTGGCCAGCCTCCCTATGGCTACACCTTC. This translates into CASSEFGQPPYGYTF.

CDR3 sequence reads: CASATVGPQKPGYTF. DNA of the CDR3: TGCGCCAGCGCGACTGTGGGACCGCAGAAGCCTGGCTACACCTTC. The gene calls are TRBV5-1 and TRBJ1-2; maybe TRBD1 (5 bases). The CDR3 sequence is 15 residues long. Trimming stripped 7 bases from V and 7 bases from J, with 23 bases between. Per the germline V gene, CDR1 is SGHRS and CDR2 is YFSETQ.

The CDR3 loop is CASSVASAPSGANVLTF. The CDR3 DNA reads TGTGCCAGCAGCGTAGCTTCCGCCCCTTCTGGGGCCAACGTCCTGACTTTC. The chain uses TRBV9 and TRBJ2-6; D unresolved. The CDR3 loop spans 17 amino acids. V was shortened by 0 bases and J by 1 base, with 11 bases between the two germline ends. CDR1 and CDR2 from the germline V gene are SGDLS and YYNGEE.

The CDR3 reads CASSEGQNYGYTF. The CDR3 coding sequence is TGCGCCAGCAGCGAGGGACAGAACTATGGCTACACCTTC. This chain uses TRBV5-1 with TRBJ1-2; 7 positions agree with TRBD1. The V gene end was trimmed by 4 bases and the J gene end by 2 bases; junction bases not matched to a gene: 2. Germline V gene lookup returns CDR1 SGHRS and CDR2 YFSETQ. CDR3 size: 13 residues.

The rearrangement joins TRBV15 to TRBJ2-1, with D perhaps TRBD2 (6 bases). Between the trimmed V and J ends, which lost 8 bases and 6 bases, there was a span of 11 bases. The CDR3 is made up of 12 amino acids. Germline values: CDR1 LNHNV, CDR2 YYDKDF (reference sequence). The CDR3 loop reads CATRGGTNEQFF. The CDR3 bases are TGTGCCACCCGGGGAGGTACCAATGAGCAGTTCTTC.

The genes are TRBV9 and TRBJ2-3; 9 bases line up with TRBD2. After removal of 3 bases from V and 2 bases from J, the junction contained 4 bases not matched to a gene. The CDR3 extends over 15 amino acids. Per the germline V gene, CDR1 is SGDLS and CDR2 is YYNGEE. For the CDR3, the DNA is TGTGCCAGCAGCGGAAGCGGGGGGCTCACAGATACGCAGTATTTT. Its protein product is CASSGSGGLTDTQYF. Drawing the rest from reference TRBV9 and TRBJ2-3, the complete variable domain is DSGVTQTPKHLITATGQRVTLRCSPRSGDLSVYWYQQSLDQGLQFLIQYYNGEERAKGNILERFSAQQFPDLHSELNLSSLELGDSALYFCASSGSGGLTDTQYFGPGTRLTVL.